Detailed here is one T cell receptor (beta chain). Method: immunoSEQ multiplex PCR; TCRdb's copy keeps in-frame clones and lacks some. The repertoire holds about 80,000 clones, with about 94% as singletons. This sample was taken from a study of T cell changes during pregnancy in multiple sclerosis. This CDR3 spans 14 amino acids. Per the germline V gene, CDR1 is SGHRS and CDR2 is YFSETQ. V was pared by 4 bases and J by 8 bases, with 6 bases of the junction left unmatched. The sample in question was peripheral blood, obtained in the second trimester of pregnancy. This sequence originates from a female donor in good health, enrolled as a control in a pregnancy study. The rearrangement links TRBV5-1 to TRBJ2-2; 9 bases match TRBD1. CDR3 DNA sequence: TGCGCCAGCAGCATCGAACAGGGGGCTGGGGAGCTGTTTTTT. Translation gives CASSIEQGAGELFF.